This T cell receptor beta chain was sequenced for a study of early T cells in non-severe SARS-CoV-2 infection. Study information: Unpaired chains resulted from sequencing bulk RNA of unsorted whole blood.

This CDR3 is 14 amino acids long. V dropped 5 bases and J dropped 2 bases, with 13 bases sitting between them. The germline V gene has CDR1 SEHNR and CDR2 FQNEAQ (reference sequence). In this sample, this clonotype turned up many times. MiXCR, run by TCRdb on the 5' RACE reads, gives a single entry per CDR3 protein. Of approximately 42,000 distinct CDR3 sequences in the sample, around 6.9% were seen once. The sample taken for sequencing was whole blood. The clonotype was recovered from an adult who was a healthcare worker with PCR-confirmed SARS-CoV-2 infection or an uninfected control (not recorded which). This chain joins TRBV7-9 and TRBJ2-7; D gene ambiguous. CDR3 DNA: TGTGCCAGCAGCCCCTCGGGCGGAACCTACGAGCAGTACTTC. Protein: CASSPSGGTYEQYF.